These 31 T cell receptor beta chains were all obtained from the same sample, sequenced in a study of shared clonotypes between healthy human individuals. Some clones are missing from TCRdb's copy, which holds only in-frame ones; the method was immunoSEQ multiplex PCR. The sample lists 800,000 or so clones, about 97% seen once, with approximately 0.2% in the top ten. CD45RO-negative CD8 cells positively selected for CCR7 made up the naive population, which excluded terminally differentiated effector memory CD45RA+ cells. The specimen sequenced was naive CD8+ T cells sorted from blood. The origin of the receptors is a man younger than 40 in good health.

The chain couples TRBV7-6 to TRBJ1-1, with 7 bases identical to TRBD1. The germline CDR1 and CDR2 sequences are SGHVS and FNYEAQ. The CDR3 is 14 residues long. V shed 0 bases and J 5 bases; nucleotides not matched to a gene: 3. The chain's CDR3 is CASSLAAGGTEAFF. As DNA, the CDR3 is TGTGCCAGCAGCTTAGCGGCAGGGGGGACTGAAGCTTTCTTT. The entire variable domain, with the rest obtained from reference TRBV7-6 and TRBJ1-1, is as follows: GAGVSQSPRYKVTKRGQDVALRCDPISGHVSLYWYRQALGQGPEFLTYFNYEAQQDKSGLPNDRFSAERPEGSISTLTIQRTEQRDSAMYRCASSLAAGGTEAFFGQGTRLTVV.

The V gene is TRBV7-6, the J gene TRBJ2-7; D possibly corresponds to TRBD1 (5 bases). Germline V gene lookup returns CDR1 SGHVS and CDR2 FNYEAQ. V lost 5 bases to trimming and J lost 5 bases, with 10 bases between them. CDR3 length equals 12 residues. CDR3 loop: CASSKPGNEQYF. CDR3 sequence (DNA): TGTGCCAGCAGCAAGCCAGGGAACGAGCAGTACTTC.

J is TRBJ2-6 and V is TRBV9; D remains ambiguous. The CDR3 is 13 residues long. Germline CDR1 SGDLS, CDR2 YYNGEE. The V and J ends lost 4 bases and 1 base respectively, with 3 bases between them. The CDR3 protein is CASSTSGANVLTF. In nucleotides, the CDR3 is TGTGCCAGCAGCACGTCTGGGGCCAACGTCCTGACTTTC.

J is TRBJ2-1 and V is TRBV11-3; D perhaps matches TRBD2 (7 bases). The V gene lost 5 bases and the J gene lost 5 bases, with 22 bases spanning the gap. The CDR3 totals 17 residues. The germline gives CDR1 SGHNT, CDR2 YENEEA. The CDR3 here is CASSPRSGASGHNEQFF. In nucleotides, the CDR3 is TGTGCCAGCAGCCCCAGATCGGGGGCTAGCGGTCACAATGAGCAGTTCTTC.

The chain links TRBV18 to TRBJ2-4; the match to TRBD1 covers 9 bases. CDR3 length: 16 residues. V shed 4 bases, J shed 2 bases, and the junction held 6 bases outside the gene matches. The germline gives CDR1 KGHSH, CDR2 LQKENI. CDR3 nucleotide sequence: TGTGCCAGCTCACACGGGACAGGGAGGACCAAAAACATTCAGTACTTC. This encodes CASSHGTGRTKNIQYF.

This rearrangement joins TRBV15 to TRBJ2-1; TRBD1 might be the D (5 bases). Trimming removed 0 bases at V and 10 bases at J, with 19 bases between. The CDR3 has 16 residues. Germline assignment: CDR1 LNHNV and CDR2 YYDKDF (reference sequence). CDR3 in amino acids: CATSREALTTGWEQFF. The CDR3 region has the DNA TGTGCCACCAGCAGAGAGGCCCTAACAACAGGTTGGGAGCAGTTCTTC.

This clone has a single count. The chain is built from TRBV4-3 and TRBJ2-7, with TRBD2 matching 8 bases. V lost 5 bases to trimming and J lost 4 bases; unmatched junction nucleotides: 10. The germline CDR1 and CDR2 sequences are LGHNA and YSLEER. CDR3 length: 15 amino acids. The CDR3 sequence: CASSETIAGIYEQYF. CDR3 sequence (DNA): TGCGCCAGCAGCGAAACAATAGCGGGAATATACGAGCAGTACTTC.

This CDR3 is CASSQGGNEQFF. The CDR3 bases are TGTGCCAGCAGCCAAGGGGGCAATGAGCAGTTCTTC. V and J are TRBV14 and TRBJ2-1, with D hard to call. Looked up from germline, CDR1 is SGHDN and CDR2 is FVKESK. This CDR3 spans 12 amino acids. With 1 base removed from V and 6 bases from J, the gap between germline ends came to 4 bases.

The J gene is TRBJ2-7, the V gene TRBV27; D might be TRBD2 (7 bases). The CDR3 length is 15 residues. Germline CDR1 reads MNHEY; CDR2 reads SMNVEV (reference sequence). Between the trimmed V and J ends, which lost 0 bases and 7 bases, there was a span of 16 bases. The CDR3 DNA reads as TGTGCCAGCAGTTTATCGCCGGGGGGCGCGGAAGAGCAGTACTTC. As protein: CASSLSPGGAEEQYF.

The chain links TRBV7-9 to TRBJ2-3, with D hard to call. Between the trimmed V and J ends, which lost 4 bases and 3 bases, there was a span of 11 bases. The CDR3 consists of 14 residues. The germline V gene encodes CDR1 SEHNR and CDR2 FQNEAQ (reference sequence). The CDR3 nucleotides are TGTGCCAGCAGCTCCCCGGCTGTAACAGATACGCAGTATTTT. Translation: CASSSPAVTDTQYF.

The chain uses TRBV29-1 and TRBJ2-7; perhaps D is TRBD1 or TRBD2 (5 bases each). The CDR3 length is 15 residues. Germline loops: CDR1 SQVTM, CDR2 ANQGSEA. V was pared by 3 bases and J by 4 bases, with 19 bases between. CDR3 loop: CSVEGVDGARYEQYF. The DNA of the CDR3 is TGCAGCGTTGAGGGGGTGGACGGCGCTAGGTACGAGCAGTACTTC.

As DNA, the CDR3 is TGTGCCAGCACGGTGGGACAGGGGTATTTTTACGAGCAGTACTTC. Its translation is CASTVGQGYFYEQYF. The rearrangement links TRBV2 to TRBJ2-7, with TRBD1 matching over 10 bases. The CDR3 runs to 15 residues. Germline CDR1 reads SNHLY; CDR2 reads FYNNEI. With 7 bases clipped from V and 4 bases from J, the junction kept 10 bases outside the gene matches.

The chain combines TRBV7-8 with TRBJ1-2; D gene unclear. The germline V gene has CDR1 SGHVS and CDR2 FQNEAQ. The germline V and J ends were trimmed by 5 bases and 7 bases, with 17 bases remaining between them. The length of the CDR3 is 14 residues. The CDR3 sequence: CASSPVRETSGYTF. The CDR3 DNA follows: TGTGCCAGCAGCCCCGTGAGGGAAACCTCTGGCTACACCTTC.

CDR3 in amino acids: CASSPGLAGALSEEQFF. CDR3 sequence (DNA): TGTGCCAGCAGCCCGGGACTAGCGGGAGCTTTGTCTGAGGAGCAGTTCTTC. This chain joins TRBV7-3 and TRBJ2-1; 14 bases line up with TRBD2. Germline V lookup: CDR1 SGHTA, CDR2 FQGTGA. This CDR3 is built from 17 residues. The V and J ends lost 5 bases and 10 bases, in that order; junction bases with no gene match: 13.

The chain uses TRBV19 and TRBJ2-7; 7 bases are shared with TRBD1. V was clipped by 4 bases and J by 3 bases; unmatched bases: 9. Germline values: CDR1 LNHDA, CDR2 SQIVND (reference sequence). The CDR3 loop spans 15 amino acids. The CDR3 reads CASSKPRTGGYEQYF. DNA of the CDR3: TGTGCCAGTAGTAAACCGAGGACAGGTGGCTACGAGCAGTACTTC.

This clone appeared a single time. J is TRBJ2-7 and V is TRBV4-1; the match to TRBD1 covers 10 bases. Germline CDR1 MGHRA, CDR2 YSYEKL. Losses at the gene ends were 5 bases for V and 3 bases for J; bases not matched to a gene: 7. This CDR3 comprises 15 residues. This chain's CDR3 is CASSLDRGRNYEQYF. Here the CDR3 DNA reads TGCGCCAGCAGCTTAGACAGGGGGCGAAACTACGAGCAGTACTTC.

The chain carries TRBV9 and TRBJ1-3; the D is unclear. This CDR3 contains 14 residues. CDR1 and CDR2 (germline): SGDLS, YYNGEE. Trimming removed 3 bases at V and 3 bases at J, with 10 bases between. CDR3 residues: CASSEGADGNTIYF. The CDR3 bases are TGTGCCAGCAGCGAAGGCGCGGATGGAAACACCATATATTTT.

V is TRBV7-2 and J is TRBJ2-3, with 9 bases that match TRBD2. The J segment lost 0 bases and the V segment lost 1 base, leaving 5 bases of the junction unmatched. Per the germline V gene, CDR1 is SGHTA and CDR2 is FQGNSA. The length of the CDR3 is 17 residues. CDR3 amino acids: CASSLESSGTSTDTQYF. CDR3 nucleotides: TGTGCCAGCAGCTTAGAGTCTAGCGGGACCAGCACAGATACGCAGTATTTT.

The J gene is TRBJ1-4, the V gene TRBV2; 8 bases are a match to TRBD1. Trimming cost V 6 bases and J 1 base; bases outside gene matches: 10. The germline V gene encodes CDR1 SNHLY and CDR2 FYNNEI. The CDR3 covers 17 residues. CDR3 region: CASRRTGLGETNEKLFF. The CDR3 region has the DNA TGTGCCAGCAGGAGGACAGGGTTGGGGGAAACTAATGAAAAACTGTTTTTT.

The rearrangement joins TRBV7-9 to TRBJ2-3; a possible D gene is TRBD2 (5 bases). CDR3 size: 14 residues. The V gene's germline CDR1 is SEHNR and CDR2 FQNEAQ (reference sequence). The ends were cut back, 5 bases at V and 11 bases at J, with 20 bases in the middle. CDR3 protein: CASSDTVEAERQYF. The DNA of the CDR3 is TGTGCCAGCAGCGACACTGTTGAAGCGGAGAGGCAGTATTTT. Looking up the rest from reference TRBV7-9 and TRBJ2-3 gives the full variable domain: DTGVSQNPRHKITKRGQNVTFRCDPISEHNRLYWYRQTLGQGPEFLTYFQNEAQLEKSRLLSDRFSAERPKGSFSTLEIQRTEQGDSAMYLCASSDTVEAERQYFGPGTRLTVL.

CDR3 sequence reads: CASSPTGRNTEAFF. CDR3 bases: TGTGCCAGCAGCCCGACAGGGAGGAACACTGAAGCTTTCTTT. The chain combines TRBV6-5 with TRBJ1-1; TRBD1 matches at 7 bases. Germline CDR1 reads MNHEY; CDR2 reads SVGAGI. The ends lost 6 bases at V and 1 base at J; junction bases unmatched: 5. This CDR3 contains 14 residues.

The sample holds one count of this clone. V and J are TRBV15 and TRBJ2-7, with D possibly matching TRBD1 (6 bases). The CDR3 consists of 19 residues. Germline-derived CDR1 and CDR2 are LNHNV and YYDKDF (reference sequence). The V end lost 0 bases, the J end lost 0 bases, and 21 bases lay between the germline ends. The CDR3 nucleotides read TGTGCCACCAGCAGAGATAACCCCATCATCAGGGGCACCTCCTACGAGCAGTACTTC. Its protein product is CATSRDNPIIRGTSYEQYF.

This chain uses TRBV28 with TRBJ1-1, with D unresolved. Trimming stripped 5 bases from V and 0 bases from J, with 10 bases between. The CDR3 length is 14 residues. Per the germline V gene, CDR1 is MDHEN and CDR2 is SYDVKM. Here the CDR3 reads CASSPYLVNTEAFF. The CDR3 nucleotides are TGTGCCAGCAGTCCTTATTTGGTGAACACTGAAGCTTTCTTT.

This chain uses TRBV4-3 with TRBJ2-5, with D hard to call. The germline gives CDR1 LGHNA, CDR2 YSLEER. This CDR3 is built from 16 residues. Trimming removed 0 bases from V and 5 bases from J, with 16 bases in between. DNA for the CDR3: TGCGCCAGCAGCCAAGACGTTGTGGGGTTAGGGGAGACCCAGTACTTC. The encoded protein is CASSQDVVGLGETQYF.

The rearrangement links TRBV27 to TRBJ1-5; D gene unclear. This CDR3 comprises 13 residues. The V gene's germline CDR1 is MNHEY and CDR2 SMNVEV (reference sequence). V was clipped by 3 bases and J by 4 bases, with 7 bases between them. Written as DNA, the CDR3 is TGTGCCAGCAGTTTGTGGAGGAATCAGCCCCAGCATTTT. Its protein is CASSLWRNQPQHF.

The chain links TRBV30 to TRBJ2-1, with D tentatively TRBD2 (6 bases). With 1 base removed from V and 0 bases from J, the gap between germline ends came to 10 bases. The germline CDR1 and CDR2 sequences are GTSNPN and SVGIG (reference sequence). The CDR3 runs 15 residues. Here the CDR3 DNA reads TGTGCCTGGAGTGGATTCGGGAGCTCCTACAATGAGCAGTTCTTC. Its protein product is CAWSGFGSSYNEQFF.

The chain combines TRBV7-3 with TRBJ2-1, with 7 bases lining up with TRBD2. Germline CDR1 is SGHTA and CDR2 is FQGTGA. CDR3 size: 17 residues. The J segment lost 7 bases and the V segment lost 5 bases, leaving 17 bases of the junction unmatched. The CDR3 loop is CASSPLGGGSPENEQFF. The CDR3 DNA follows: TGTGCCAGCAGCCCGCTGGGTGGCGGGAGTCCTGAAAATGAGCAGTTCTTC.

The chain carries TRBV23-1 and TRBJ2-1; TRBD2 aligns across 7 bases. TRBV23-1 falls under the ORF class, with uncertain function. The length of the CDR3 is 15 residues. Trimming at V came to 3 bases and at J to 8 bases, leaving 10 bases not matched to a gene. The CDR3 sequence is CASSHSQTSRHEQFF. The DNA of the CDR3 is TGCGCCAGCAGTCACTCCCAGACTAGCCGGCATGAGCAGTTCTTC.

Comment on this clone: Other DNA variants within this sample encode the same CDR3. The CDR3 here is CASSLFGELFF. CDR3 DNA sequence: TGTGCCAGCAGTTTATTCGGGGAGCTGTTTTTT. The rearrangement joins TRBV28 to TRBJ2-2; D ambiguous. Germline V gene lookup returns CDR1 MDHEN and CDR2 SYDVKM. V lost 1 base, J lost 7 bases, and 1 base lay in between. The CDR3 consists of 11 residues.

The chain links TRBV9 to TRBJ2-3; D might be TRBD1 (5 bases). Germline assignment: CDR1 SGDLS and CDR2 YYNGEE. The CDR3 spans 14 residues. Trimming pared 1 base from V and 4 bases from J, leaving 10 bases between. The CDR3 DNA is TGTGCCAGCAGCGTATCCAGGGTTTCAGATACGCAGTATTTT. Protein product: CASSVSRVSDTQYF.

Comment on this clone: Other DNA sequences in this specimen translate into the identical CDR3. This rearrangement joins TRBV6-5 to TRBJ2-3; unclear D gene. This CDR3 comprises 12 residues. V shed 6 bases and J shed 6 bases, with 10 bases lying between them. From germline, CDR1 is MNHEY and CDR2 SVGAGI. The CDR3 reads CASSPDTDTQYF. In nucleotides, the CDR3 is TGTGCCAGCAGCCCCGACACGGATACGCAGTATTTT.